This TCR beta chain was documented in a study of regulatory T cells in long-lasting Graves disease (dated by TCRdb to the early 2020s). A note on the overall study: To count as having persistent Graves' disease, a patient had to have received antithyroid drug treatment for over 5 years with TSH receptor autoantibodies remaining persistently positive. Persistent Graves' disease patients were compared with newly diagnosed Graves' disease patients by peripheral blood TCR sequencing and RNA sequencing. The study was registered as a clinical trial and conducted in China. On average, persistent Graves' disease patients in the clinical cohort had been on antithyroid drugs for about 10.3 years. TCR sequencing covered some 13 persistent and 20 or so newly diagnosed Graves' disease patients, around 35 samples in total.

The cysteine opens and the phenylalanine closes a CDR3 of 13 amino acids. The only DNA kept is the CDR3, 39 bases in frame from the first base. At the junction V is shortened by 3 bases and J by 8 bases, with 13 bases in between. According to the germline V gene, CDR1 reads MNHGY and CDR2 reads SVAAGI. This clonotype was detected ten times or more. Its antigen is currently not known. There are no base qualities to consult, and no much larger clone falls within one base. The sample's time point, from its label and the paper: persistent/refractory GD, antithyroid drugs over 5 years with positive TRAb. For both TCR sequencing and RNA sequencing, RNA was extracted from PBMCs in TRIzol. The diagnosis of Graves' disease followed American Thyroid Association guidelines. Recruitment of patients was carried out at an endocrinology department in Xi'an, China. Each patient gave approximately 10 milliliters of peripheral blood, collected in an EDTA anticoagulant tube. PBMCs were isolated by Ficoll Paque Plus density gradient separation without further T cell sorting. RNA quality was checked with an Agilent 2100 Bioanalyzer and agarose gel, and concentration with a NanoDrop 2000.

General findings and caveats noted by the study authors: Persistent disease showed preferential use of TRBV28, TRBJ1-2 and TRBJ2-5, whereas newly diagnosed disease favored TRBV20-1 and TRBJ2-1. Compared with newly diagnosed patients, persistent Graves' disease patients had lower TCR Shannon entropy and fewer highly expanded clones, which suggests clonal expansion. The authors noted that the small sample size was a limitation that may lower accuracy. The study examined only peripheral blood because the primary lesion, thyroid tissue, could not be accessed. More public clonotypes were shared among persistent patients (more than 2,500) than among newly diagnosed patients (roughly 1,000). Sequencing and analysis were restricted to the TCR beta chain.

Library generation was performed with multiplex PCR. Sequencing was carried out with an Illumina HiSeq 4000. TCR beta libraries were built with iRepertoire HTBI primers and Arm-PCR amplification of CDR3 regions. Before sequencing, the PCR products underwent gel purification. The study's processing was this. Gene usage analysis of CDR3 amino acid clonotypes used the roughly 62 TRBV and around 13 TRBJ segments found across samples. COPE and FqMerger were used to merge the filtered high-quality paired reads into contigs. BLAST was used to align contigs to IMGT TRBV, TRBD and TRBJ reference genes, with CDR3 defined following IMGT. Any clonotype with a frequency above 0.1% was counted as a highly expanded clone. Shannon entropy was used to measure repertoire diversity, and the Gini coefficient was used to measure V-J evenness. A clonotype found in more than one individual was treated as public. TCRdb redid the processing of the public reads, applying fastp at Q25 and MiXCR, and retained in-frame beta chains. All rows with the same CDR3 protein become a single entry with the most common DNA and genes. TCRdb's processing, not the authors', yielded these V and J calls. Recorded for this sample are around 430,000 distinct CDR3 sequences; roughly 22% of them occurred a single time. The ten largest make up roughly 14% of the sample.

The sample here was peripheral blood mononuclear cells (PBMCs), taken when the disease was refractory, from a patient treated with antithyroid drugs. This sequence originates from a female donor with Graves disease. The chain is made from TRBV6-9 and TRBJ1-2, and TRBD1 may be the D gene, going by 5 matching bases. For the CDR3, the sequence is CASSYFGRDGYTF. The bases are TGTGCCAGCAGTTACTTTGGACGGGACGGCTACACCTTC.